This record covers a single TCR beta chain. The antigen this receptor binds is unknown. No much larger clonotype is one base removed from it; base qualities were not supplied. Including the terminal cysteine and phenylalanine, the CDR3 comprises 19 residues. Left in the record is the CDR3 DNA by itself, 57 bases read in frame from the first base. Trimming accounts for 4 bases at V and 9 bases at J, while the number of junction bases matched to no gene is 19. According to the germline V gene, CDR1 reads SGHRS and CDR2 reads YFSETQ. These data originate in a study of blood T cell repertoires in COVID-19 (dated by TCRdb to the early 2020s). Background on the whole study: The collaborator samples originated in the United States, Italy and Spain and spanned the acute and convalescent phases of COVID-19. The repertoires were released in a freely available public database meant as a resource for research on the immune response to SARS-CoV-2. The sample metadata nearly always contained a de-identified subject ID, COVID-19 status, age in years and sex. The samples were drawn from two sources: the first 160 participants of the ongoing ImmuneRACE study, and over 1,000 subjects contributed by 6 global collaborators. The dataset comprised deeply sampled blood TCRbeta repertoires from subjects exposed to, actively infected with, or recovered from COVID-19. Where available, HLA class I and class II types were obtained from metadata supplied by the sample provider rather than from assay-based typing. The material from the prospective study consisted of cDNA or gDNA derived from T cells, B-cell-depleted T cells, or PBMCs.

Study-wide conclusions, independent of this receptor: How much clinical and demographic metadata was included differed by source and by participant, and the metadata was provided uncurated.

TCRbeta CDR3 regions were amplified from genomic DNA using the immunoSEQ Assay, a bias-controlled multiplex PCR. The paper's data handling went like this. The number of nucleated cells in each sample was estimated from the amplification of reference gene primers within the assay. Sequence reads were collapsed and filtered to measure the absolute abundance of every unique TCRbeta CDR3 rearrangement. For each sample, productive Simpson clonality was calculated by taking the square root of Simpson's diversity index across productive rearrangements. The immuneACCESS repertoire file appears here via TCRdb, limited to in-frame rearrangements. These files lack a portion of the clones; in checked studies, under half of the deficit traces to unresolved V genes, and the cause of the others is not known. V and J calls and clone size come straight from that table; D and trimming were deduced from the DNA. For this sample the table gives approximately 170,000 clones, of which around four fifths were detected only once. The top ten constitute 3.6% of the sample.

Enrolling through a virtual design, the prospective study's participants ranged in age from roughly 18 to 95 years and lived across 24 United States geographic areas. Cohort assignment in the prospective study relied on participant-reported clinical history from a screening survey and a study questionnaire. Each participant in the prospective study had whole blood, serum and a nasopharyngeal or oropharyngeal swab collected by mobile phlebotomists. Prospective study participants could optionally give additional blood draws and questionnaires over a roughly two-month period. Before DNA extraction, blood samples from the prospective study were shipped at room temperature or frozen.

Sequencing was performed on PBMCs or T cells enriched from blood (not recorded which). The receptor comes from a woman aged 45-59 years in a cohort exposed to, infected with or recovered from COVID-19 (not recorded which). This chain is built from TRBV5-1 and TRBJ2-1; TRBD2 fits 13 bases in the junction. The CDR3 here reads CASSLRRLTSGGASGEQFF. The DNA reads as follows: TGCGCCAGCAGCCTGAGAAGACTAACTAGCGGGGGGGCATCTGGTGAGCAGTTCTTC.